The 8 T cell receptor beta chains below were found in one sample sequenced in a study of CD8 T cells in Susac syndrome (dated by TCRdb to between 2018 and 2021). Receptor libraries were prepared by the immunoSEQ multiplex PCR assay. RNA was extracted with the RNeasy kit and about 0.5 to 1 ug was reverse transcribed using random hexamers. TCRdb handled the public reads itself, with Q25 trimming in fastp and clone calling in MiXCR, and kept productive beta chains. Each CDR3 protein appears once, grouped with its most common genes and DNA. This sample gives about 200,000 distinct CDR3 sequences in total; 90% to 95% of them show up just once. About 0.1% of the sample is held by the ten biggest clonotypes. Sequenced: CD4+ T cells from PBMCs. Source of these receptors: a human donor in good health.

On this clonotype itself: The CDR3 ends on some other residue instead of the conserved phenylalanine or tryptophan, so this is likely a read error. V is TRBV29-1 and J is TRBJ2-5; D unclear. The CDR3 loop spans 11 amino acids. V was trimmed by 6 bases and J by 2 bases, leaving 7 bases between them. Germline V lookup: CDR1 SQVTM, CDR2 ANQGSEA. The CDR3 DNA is TGCAGCGTGGCTACGCAAGAGACCCAGTACTCC. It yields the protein CSVATQETQYS.

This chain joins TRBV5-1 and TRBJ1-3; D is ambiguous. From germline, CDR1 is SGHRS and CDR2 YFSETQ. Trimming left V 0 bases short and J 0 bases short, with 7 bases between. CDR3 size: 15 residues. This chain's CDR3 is CASSLGQFSGNTIYF. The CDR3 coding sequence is TGCGCCAGCAGCTTGGGGCAGTTCTCTGGAAACACCATATATTTT.

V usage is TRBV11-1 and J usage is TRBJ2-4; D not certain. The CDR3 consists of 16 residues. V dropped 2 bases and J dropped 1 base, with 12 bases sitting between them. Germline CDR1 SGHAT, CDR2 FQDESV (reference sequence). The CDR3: CASSLTADGAKNIQYF. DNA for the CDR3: TGTGCCAGCAGCTTAACGGCAGACGGGGCCAAAAACATTCAGTACTTC.

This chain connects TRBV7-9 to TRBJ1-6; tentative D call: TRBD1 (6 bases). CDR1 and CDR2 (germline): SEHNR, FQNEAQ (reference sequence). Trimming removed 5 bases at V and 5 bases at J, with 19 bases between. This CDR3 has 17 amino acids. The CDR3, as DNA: TGTGCCAGCAGCCTAGGGGGTCCAGAGGGCCATAATTCACCCCTCCACTTT. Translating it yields CASSLGGPEGHNSPLHF.

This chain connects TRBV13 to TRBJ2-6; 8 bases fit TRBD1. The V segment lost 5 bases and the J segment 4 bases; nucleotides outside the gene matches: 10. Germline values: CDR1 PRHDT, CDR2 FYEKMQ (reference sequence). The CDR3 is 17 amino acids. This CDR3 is CASSRGQVFSGANVLTF. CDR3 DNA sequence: TGTGCCAGCAGCCGGGGACAGGTCTTCTCCGGGGCCAACGTCCTGACTTTC.

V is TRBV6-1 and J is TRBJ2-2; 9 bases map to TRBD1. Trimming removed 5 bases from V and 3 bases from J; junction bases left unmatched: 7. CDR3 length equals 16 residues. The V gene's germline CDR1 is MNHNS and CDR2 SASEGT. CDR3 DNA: TGTGCCAGCAGTCGGAACAGGGGGCGTGACACCGGGGAGCTGTTTTTT. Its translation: CASSRNRGRDTGELFF.

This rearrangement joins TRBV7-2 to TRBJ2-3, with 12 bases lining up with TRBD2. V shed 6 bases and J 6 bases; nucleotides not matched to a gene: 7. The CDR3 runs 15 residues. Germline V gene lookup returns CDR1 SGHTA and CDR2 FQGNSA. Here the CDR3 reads CASSLAGGLWDTQYF. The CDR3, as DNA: TGTGCCAGCAGTCTAGCGGGGGGGCTCTGGGATACGCAGTATTTT.

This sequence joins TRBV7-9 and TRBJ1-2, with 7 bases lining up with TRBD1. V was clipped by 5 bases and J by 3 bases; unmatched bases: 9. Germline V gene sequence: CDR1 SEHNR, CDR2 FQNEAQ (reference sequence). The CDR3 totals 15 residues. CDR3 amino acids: CASSLGQALYYGYTF. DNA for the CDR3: TGTGCCAGCAGCCTCGGACAGGCGCTTTACTATGGCTACACCTTC.